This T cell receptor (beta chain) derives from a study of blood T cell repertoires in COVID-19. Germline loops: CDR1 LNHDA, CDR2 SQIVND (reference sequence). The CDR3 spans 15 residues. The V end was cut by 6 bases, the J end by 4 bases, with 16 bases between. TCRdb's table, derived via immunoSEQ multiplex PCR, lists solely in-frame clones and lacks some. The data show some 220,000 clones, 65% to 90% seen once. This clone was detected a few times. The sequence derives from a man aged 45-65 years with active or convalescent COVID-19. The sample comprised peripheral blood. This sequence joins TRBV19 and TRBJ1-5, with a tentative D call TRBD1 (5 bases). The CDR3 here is CASSSGHRGNQPQHF. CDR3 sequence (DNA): TGTGCCAGTAGCTCCGGACATCGCGGAAATCAGCCCCAGCATTTT.